This T cell receptor (beta chain) was captured by sequencing in a study of blood T cells in healthy people across ages. Of note for this clonotype: Its antigen remains unknown.

There are 15 residues in the CDR3. Germline V lookup: CDR1 MNHEY, CDR2 SVGEGT. Deletions cut 2 bases from V and 5 bases from J, with 15 bases between. Healthy Caucasian individuals from Russia aged 6 to 90 were enrolled as donors. Regarding the study as a whole: It was held that diversity estimates obtained from one million T cells represented underestimates.

Alongside a J-beta primer mix, a sample-barcoded 5' primer served in a second PCR lasting about 7 to 12 cycles. TCRdb re-called the 5' RACE reads through MiXCR, storing one row per CDR3 protein. The sample yields about a million distinct CDR3 sequences, just over 50% seen once. This receptor was taken from a woman aged 60-75 years in good health. The sample consisted of blood. The rearrangement uses TRBV6-2 or TRBV6-3 and TRBJ1-1; no firm D call. The CDR3 protein is CASSYHGRSRTEAFF. The CDR3 coding sequence is TGTGCCAGCAGTTACCATGGACGGTCCCGGACTGAAGCTTTCTTT.